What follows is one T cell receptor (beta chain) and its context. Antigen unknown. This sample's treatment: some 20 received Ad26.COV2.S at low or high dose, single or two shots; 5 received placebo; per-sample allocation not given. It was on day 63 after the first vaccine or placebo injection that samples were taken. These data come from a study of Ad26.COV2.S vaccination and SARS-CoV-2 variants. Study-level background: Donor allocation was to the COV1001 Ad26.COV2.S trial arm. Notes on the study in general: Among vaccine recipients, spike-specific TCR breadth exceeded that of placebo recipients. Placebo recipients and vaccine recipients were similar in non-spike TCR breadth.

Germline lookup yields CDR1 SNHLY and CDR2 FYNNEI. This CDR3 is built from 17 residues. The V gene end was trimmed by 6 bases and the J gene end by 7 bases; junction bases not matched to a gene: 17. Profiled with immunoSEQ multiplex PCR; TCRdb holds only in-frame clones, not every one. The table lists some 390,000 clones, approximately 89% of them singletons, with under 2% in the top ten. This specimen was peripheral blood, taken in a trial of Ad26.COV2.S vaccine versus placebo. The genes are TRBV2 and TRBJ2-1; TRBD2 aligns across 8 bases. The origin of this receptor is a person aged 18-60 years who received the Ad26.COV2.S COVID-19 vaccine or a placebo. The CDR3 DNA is TGTGCCAGCAGCGGGCCCCGGGTGGCGGGAGGAGGGAATGAGCAGTTCTTC. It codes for CASSGPRVAGGGNEQFF.